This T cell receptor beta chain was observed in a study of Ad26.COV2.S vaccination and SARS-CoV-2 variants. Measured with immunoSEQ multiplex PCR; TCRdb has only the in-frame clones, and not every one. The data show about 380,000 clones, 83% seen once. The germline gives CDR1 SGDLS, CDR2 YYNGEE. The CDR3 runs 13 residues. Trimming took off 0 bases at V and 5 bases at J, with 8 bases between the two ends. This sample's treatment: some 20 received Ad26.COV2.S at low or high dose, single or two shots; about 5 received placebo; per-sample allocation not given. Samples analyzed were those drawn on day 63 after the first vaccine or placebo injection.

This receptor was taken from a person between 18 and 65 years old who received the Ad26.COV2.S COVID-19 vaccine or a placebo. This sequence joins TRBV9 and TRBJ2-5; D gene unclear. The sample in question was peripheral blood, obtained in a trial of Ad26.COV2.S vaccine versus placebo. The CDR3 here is CASSVGVLETQYF. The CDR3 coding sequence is TGTGCCAGCAGCGTAGGAGTTTTGGAGACCCAGTACTTC.